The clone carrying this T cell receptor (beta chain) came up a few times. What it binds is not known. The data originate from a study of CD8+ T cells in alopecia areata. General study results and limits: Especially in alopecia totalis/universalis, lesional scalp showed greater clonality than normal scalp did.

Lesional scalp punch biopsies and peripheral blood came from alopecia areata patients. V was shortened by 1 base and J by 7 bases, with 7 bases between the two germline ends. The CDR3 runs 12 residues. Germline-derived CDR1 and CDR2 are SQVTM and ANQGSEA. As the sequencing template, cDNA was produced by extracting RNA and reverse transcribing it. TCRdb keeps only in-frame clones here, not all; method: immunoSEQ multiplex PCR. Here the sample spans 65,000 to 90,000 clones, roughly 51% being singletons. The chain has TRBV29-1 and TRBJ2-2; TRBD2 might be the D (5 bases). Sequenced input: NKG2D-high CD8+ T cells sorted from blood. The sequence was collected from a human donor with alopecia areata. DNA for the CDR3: TGCAGCGTTGAAGGAGAGGGCGGGGAGCTGTTTTTT. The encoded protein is CSVEGEGGELFF.